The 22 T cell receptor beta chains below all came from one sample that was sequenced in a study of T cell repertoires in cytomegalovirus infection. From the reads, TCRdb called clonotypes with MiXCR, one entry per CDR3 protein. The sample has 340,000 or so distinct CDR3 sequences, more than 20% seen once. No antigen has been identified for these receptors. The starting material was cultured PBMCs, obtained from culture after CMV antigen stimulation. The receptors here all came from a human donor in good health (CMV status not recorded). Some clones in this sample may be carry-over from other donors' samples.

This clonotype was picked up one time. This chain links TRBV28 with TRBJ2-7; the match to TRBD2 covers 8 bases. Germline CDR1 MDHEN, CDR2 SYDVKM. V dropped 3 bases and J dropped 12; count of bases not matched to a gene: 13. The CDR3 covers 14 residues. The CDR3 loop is CASSLLAGTHGWYF. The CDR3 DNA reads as TGTGCCAGCAGTTTGTTAGCGGGAACCCATGGGTGGTACTTC. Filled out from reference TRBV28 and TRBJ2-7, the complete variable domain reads DVKVTQSSRYLVKRTGEKVFLECVQDMDHENMFWYRQDPGLGLRLIYFSYDVKMKEKGDIPEGYSVSREKKERFSLILESASTNQTSMYLCASSLLAGTHGWYFGPGTRLTVT.

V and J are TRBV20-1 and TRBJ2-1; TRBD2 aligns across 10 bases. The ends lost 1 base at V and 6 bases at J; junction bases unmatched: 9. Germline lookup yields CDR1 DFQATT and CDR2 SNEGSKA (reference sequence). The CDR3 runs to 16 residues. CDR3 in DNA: TGCAGTGCTAGAGGGGTCCCCGGGACTAGCGTCAATGAGCAGTTCTTC. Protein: CSARGVPGTSVNEQFF.

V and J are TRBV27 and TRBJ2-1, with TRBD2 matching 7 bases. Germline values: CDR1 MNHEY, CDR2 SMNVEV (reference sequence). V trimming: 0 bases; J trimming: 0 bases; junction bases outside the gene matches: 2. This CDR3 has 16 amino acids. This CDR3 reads CASSLSAGNSYNEQFF. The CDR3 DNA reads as TGTGCCAGCAGTTTATCAGCGGGAAACTCCTACAATGAGCAGTTCTTC.

The CDR3 sequence is CASSWRDGASYNEQFF. As DNA, the CDR3 is TGTGCCAGTAGTTGGCGGGACGGGGCCTCCTACAATGAGCAGTTCTTC. The J gene is TRBJ2-1, the V gene TRBV19, with a possible D match to TRBD2 (6 bases). Trimming took 5 bases from V and 0 from J, leaving 14 bases between them. The CDR3 runs 16 residues. Germline CDR1 and CDR2: LNHDA and SQIVND (reference sequence).

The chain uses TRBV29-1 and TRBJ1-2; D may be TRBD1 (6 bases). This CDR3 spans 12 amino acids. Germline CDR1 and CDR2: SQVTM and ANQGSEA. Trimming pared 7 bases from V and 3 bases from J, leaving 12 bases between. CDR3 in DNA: TGCAGCGGGATATGGACAGACTATGGCTACACCTTC. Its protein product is CSGIWTDYGYTF. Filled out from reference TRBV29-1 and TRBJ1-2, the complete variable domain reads SAVISQKPSRDICQRGTSLTIQCQVDSQVTMMFWYRQQPGQSLTLIATANQGSEATYESGFVIDKFPISRPNLTFSTLTVSNMSPEDSSIYLCSGIWTDYGYTFGSGTRLTVV.

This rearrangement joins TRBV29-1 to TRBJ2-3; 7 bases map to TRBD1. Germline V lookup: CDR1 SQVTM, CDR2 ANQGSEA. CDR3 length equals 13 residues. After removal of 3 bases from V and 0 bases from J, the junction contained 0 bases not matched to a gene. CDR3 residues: CSVETGSTDTQYF. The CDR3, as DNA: TGCAGCGTTGAGACAGGGAGCACAGATACGCAGTATTTT.

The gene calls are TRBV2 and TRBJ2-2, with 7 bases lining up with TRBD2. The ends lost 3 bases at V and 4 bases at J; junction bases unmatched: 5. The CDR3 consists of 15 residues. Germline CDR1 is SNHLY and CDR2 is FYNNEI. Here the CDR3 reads CASSDGRGGTGELFF. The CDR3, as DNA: TGTGCCAGCAGTGATGGGAGGGGAGGCACCGGGGAGCTGTTTTTT.

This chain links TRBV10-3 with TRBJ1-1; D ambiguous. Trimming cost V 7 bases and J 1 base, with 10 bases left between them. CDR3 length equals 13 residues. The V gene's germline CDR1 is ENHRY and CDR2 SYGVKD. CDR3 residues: CAIIGAGNTEAFF. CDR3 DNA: TGTGCCATCATCGGAGCGGGGAACACTGAAGCTTTCTTT.

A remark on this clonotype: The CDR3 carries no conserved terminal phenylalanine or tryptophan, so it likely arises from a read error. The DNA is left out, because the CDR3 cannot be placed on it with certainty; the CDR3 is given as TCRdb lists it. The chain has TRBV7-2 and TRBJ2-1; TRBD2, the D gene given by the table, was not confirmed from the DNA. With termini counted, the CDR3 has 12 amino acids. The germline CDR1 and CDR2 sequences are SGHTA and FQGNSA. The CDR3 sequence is CASSPTPIQLVI.

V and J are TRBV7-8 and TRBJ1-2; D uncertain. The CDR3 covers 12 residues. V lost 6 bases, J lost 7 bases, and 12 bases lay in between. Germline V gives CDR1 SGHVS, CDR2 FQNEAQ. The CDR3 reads CASRNDPSGYTF. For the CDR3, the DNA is TGTGCCAGCAGAAATGACCCGAGTGGCTACACCTTC.

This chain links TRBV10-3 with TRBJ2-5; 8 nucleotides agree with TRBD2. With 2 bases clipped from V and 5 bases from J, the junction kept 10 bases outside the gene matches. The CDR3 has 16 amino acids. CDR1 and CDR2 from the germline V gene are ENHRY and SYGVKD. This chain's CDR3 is CAISEGSGVSAETQYF. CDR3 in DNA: TGTGCCATCAGTGAGGGTAGCGGGGTCTCCGCGGAGACCCAGTACTTC.

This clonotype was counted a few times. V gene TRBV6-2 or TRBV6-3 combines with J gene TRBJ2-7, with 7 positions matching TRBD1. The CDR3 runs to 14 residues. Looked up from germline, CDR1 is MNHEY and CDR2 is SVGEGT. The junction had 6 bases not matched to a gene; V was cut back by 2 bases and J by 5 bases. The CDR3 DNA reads TGTGCCAGCAGTTACGGGCCAGGGGGACACGAGCAGTACTTC. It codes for CASSYGPGGHEQYF.

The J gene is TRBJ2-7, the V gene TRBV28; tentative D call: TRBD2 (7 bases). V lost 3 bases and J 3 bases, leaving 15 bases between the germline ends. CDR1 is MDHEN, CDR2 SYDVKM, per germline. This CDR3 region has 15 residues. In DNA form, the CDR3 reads TGTGCCAGCAGTTTGAGGGGGGCGGGGGACTACGAGCAGTACTTC. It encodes CASSLRGAGDYEQYF.

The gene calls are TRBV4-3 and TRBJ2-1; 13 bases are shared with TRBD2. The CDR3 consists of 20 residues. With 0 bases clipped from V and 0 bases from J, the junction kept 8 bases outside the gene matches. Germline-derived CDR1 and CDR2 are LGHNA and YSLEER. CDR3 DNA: TGCGCCAGCAGCCAAGATCGGACTAGCGGGAGCATCGCCTCCTACAATGAGCAGTTCTTC. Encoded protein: CASSQDRTSGSIASYNEQFF.

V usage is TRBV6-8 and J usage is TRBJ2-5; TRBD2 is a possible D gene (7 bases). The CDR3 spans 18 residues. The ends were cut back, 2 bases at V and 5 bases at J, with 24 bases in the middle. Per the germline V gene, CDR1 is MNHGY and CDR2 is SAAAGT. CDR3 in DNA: TGTGCCAGCAGTTACACAACGGTGACAGGCGGGGGATGGGAGACCCAGTACTTC. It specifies CASSYTTVTGGGWETQYF.

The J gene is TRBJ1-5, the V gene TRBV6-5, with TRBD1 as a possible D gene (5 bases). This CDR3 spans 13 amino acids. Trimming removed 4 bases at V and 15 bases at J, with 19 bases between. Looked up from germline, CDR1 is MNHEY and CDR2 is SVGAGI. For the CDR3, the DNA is TGTGCCAGCAGTTCCCTGGGGGTGAAGGTGATGCATTTT. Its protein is CASSSLGVKVMHF.

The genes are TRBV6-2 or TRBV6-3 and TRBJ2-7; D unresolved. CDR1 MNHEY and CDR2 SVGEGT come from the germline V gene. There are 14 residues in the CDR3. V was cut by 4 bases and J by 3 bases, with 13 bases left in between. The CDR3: CASSFYSSFYEQYV. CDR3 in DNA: TGTGCCAGCAGTTTCTATTCTTCGTTCTACGAGCAGTACGTC.

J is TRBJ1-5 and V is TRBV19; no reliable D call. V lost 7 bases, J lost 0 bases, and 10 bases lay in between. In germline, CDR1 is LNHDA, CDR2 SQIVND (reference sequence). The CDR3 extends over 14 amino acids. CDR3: CASTREYSNQPQHF. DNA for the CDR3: TGTGCCAGTACGAGAGAATATAGCAATCAGCCCCAGCATTTT.

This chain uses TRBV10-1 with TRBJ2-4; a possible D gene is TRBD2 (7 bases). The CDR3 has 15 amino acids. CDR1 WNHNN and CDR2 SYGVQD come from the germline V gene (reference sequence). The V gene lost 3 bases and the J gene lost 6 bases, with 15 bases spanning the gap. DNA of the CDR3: TGCGCCAGCAGTGACCCTAAGGGGGGGGCAAACATTCAGTACTTC. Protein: CASSDPKGGANIQYF.

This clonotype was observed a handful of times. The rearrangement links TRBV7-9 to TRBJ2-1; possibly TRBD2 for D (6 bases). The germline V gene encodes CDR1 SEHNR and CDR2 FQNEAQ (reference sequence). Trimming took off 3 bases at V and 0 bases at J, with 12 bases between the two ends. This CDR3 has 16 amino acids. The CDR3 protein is CASSFLREDSYNEQFF. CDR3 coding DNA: TGTGCCAGCAGCTTTCTGAGGGAGGACTCCTACAATGAGCAGTTCTTC.

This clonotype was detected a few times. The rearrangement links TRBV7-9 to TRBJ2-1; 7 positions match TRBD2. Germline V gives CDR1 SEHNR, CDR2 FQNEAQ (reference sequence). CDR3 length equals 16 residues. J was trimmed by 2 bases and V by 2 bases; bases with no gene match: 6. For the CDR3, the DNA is TGTGCCAGCAGCTTATCCGGCAGCGGGGCCTACAATGAGCAGTTCTTC. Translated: CASSLSGSGAYNEQFF.

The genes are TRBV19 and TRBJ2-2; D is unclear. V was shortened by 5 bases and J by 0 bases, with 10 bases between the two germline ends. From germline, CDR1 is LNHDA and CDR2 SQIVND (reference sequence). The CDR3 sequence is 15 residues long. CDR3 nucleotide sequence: TGTGCCAGTAGTGGTGGCGGAACGAACACCGGGGAGCTGTTTTTT. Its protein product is CASSGGGTNTGELFF.